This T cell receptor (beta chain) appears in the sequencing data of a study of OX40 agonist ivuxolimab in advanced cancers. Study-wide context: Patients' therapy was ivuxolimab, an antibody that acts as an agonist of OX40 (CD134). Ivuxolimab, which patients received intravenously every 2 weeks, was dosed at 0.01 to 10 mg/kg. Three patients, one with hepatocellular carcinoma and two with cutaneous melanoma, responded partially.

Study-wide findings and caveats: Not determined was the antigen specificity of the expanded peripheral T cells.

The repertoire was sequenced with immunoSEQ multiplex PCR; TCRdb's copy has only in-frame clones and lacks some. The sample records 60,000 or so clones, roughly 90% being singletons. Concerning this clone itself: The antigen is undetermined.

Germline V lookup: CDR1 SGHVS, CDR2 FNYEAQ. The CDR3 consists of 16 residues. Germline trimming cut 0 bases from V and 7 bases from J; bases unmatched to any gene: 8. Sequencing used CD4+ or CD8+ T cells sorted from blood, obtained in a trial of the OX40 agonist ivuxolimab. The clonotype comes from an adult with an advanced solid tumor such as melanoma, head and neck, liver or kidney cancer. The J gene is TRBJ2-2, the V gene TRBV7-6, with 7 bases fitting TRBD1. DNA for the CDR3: TGTGCCAGCAGCTTAGCTTTACAGGGGAGCGGCGGGGAGCTGTTTTTT. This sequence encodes CASSLALQGSGGELFF.